The next 25 T cell receptor beta chains were all read from a single sample in a study of post-analysis software for immune sequencing data (dated by TCRdb to between 2014 and 2016). Paper-wide results and their limitations: Roughly 5 TRBV segments, including TRBV5-6, TRBV5-1 and TRBV20-1, were significantly more frequent in patients than controls.

These TCRs' antigens remain unknown. Library method: PCR. The reads were generated on an Illumina HiSeq 2500. To reduce PCR and sequencing biases, unique molecular identifiers were incorporated into the TCR beta cDNA libraries. Starting from the raw public reads, TCRdb applied fastp trimming at Q25, assembled clones with MiXCR and retained in-frame beta chains. Identical CDR3 protein sequences are pooled into one entry, listed with their most common genes and DNA. In this sample the table shows 250,000 to 300,000 distinct CDR3 sequences, 36% of which occur a single time. The ten most abundant clones make up around 4.8% of the sample. Input material: blood. The receptors here all came from a girl between 10 and 17 years old with multiple sclerosis.

A note on this clonotype: Just one base apart from a much larger clone, this may be a read error. The chain combines TRBV7-9 with TRBJ2-1; 10 bases agree with TRBD2. Germline loops: CDR1 SEHNR, CDR2 FQNEAQ (reference sequence). The CDR3 runs 16 residues. The CDR3 sequence is CASSYSAGGPRNEQCF. The CDR3 nucleotides are TGTGCCAGCAGCTATTCAGCGGGAGGGCCAAGGAATGAGCAGTGCTTC.

This clonotype ranks as medium-sized. The J gene is TRBJ2-7, the V gene TRBV11-2; D remains unclear. Per the germline V gene, CDR1 is SGHAT and CDR2 is FQNNGV. Trimming pared 5 bases from V and 6 bases from J, leaving 11 bases between. The CDR3 is made up of 12 amino acids. The CDR3 nucleotides are TGTGCCAGCAGCCTAGGTGTCGGCGAGCAGTACTTC. Encoded protein: CASSLGVGEQYF.

This clonotype has more than one count but fewer than ten. The gene calls are TRBV29-1 and TRBJ2-2; a weak D match, TRBD2 (6 bases). CDR1 SQVTM and CDR2 ANQGSEA come from the germline V gene. The CDR3 consists of 15 residues. V was cut by 7 bases and J by 3 bases, with 18 bases left in between. The CDR3 region has the DNA TGCAGCGCCGAAGGAGGGGATGATGACACCGGGGAGCTGTTTTTT. Encoded protein: CSAEGGDDDTGELFF.

In this sample, this clonotype turned up many times. The gene calls are TRBV11-2 and TRBJ1-1; the match to TRBD1 covers 8 bases. Germline V lookup: CDR1 SGHAT, CDR2 FQNNGV. Trimming took 3 bases from V and 3 from J; bases not matched to a gene: 0. This CDR3 comprises 13 residues. The CDR3 DNA reads TGTGCCAGCAGCTTGGACAGGGACACTGAAGCTTTCTTT. This translates into CASSLDRDTEAFF.

This clonotype was seen a handful of times. The chain uses TRBV5-1 and TRBJ1-1, with D hard to call. This CDR3 spans 19 amino acids. CDR1 and CDR2 from the germline V gene are SGHRS and YFSETQ. V dropped 2 bases and J dropped 1 base, with 24 bases sitting between them. This CDR3 is CASSFRTAAQGRGNTEAFF. CDR3 nucleotides: TGCGCCAGCAGCTTCCGTACGGCCGCACAAGGGCGGGGGAACACTGAAGCTTTCTTT.

This clonotype was seen only a few times. The chain has TRBV7-2 and TRBJ2-3; possible D gene TRBD1, 7 bases. V dropped 8 bases and J dropped 3 bases, with 12 bases sitting between them. This CDR3 spans 13 amino acids. Germline CDR1 SGHTA, CDR2 FQGNSA. In nucleotides, the CDR3 is TGTGCCAGCGGCCAGGGGGGAACAGATACGCAGTATTTT. This sequence encodes CASGQGGTDTQYF.

About this clonotype: Being one base from a much bigger clone, this may be a read error. This chain uses TRBV12-3 or TRBV12-4 with TRBJ2-2, with 13 bases that match TRBD2. CDR3 length equals 15 residues. CDR3 sequence reads: CASSGGLAGTGKLFF. The CDR3 region has the DNA TGTGCCAGCAGTGGGGGACTAGCGGGGACCGGGAAGCTGTTTTTT.

This clonotype was seen a handful of times. The chain carries TRBV5-5 and TRBJ1-2; D gene unclear. Germline assignment: CDR1 SGHKS and CDR2 YYEKEE (reference sequence). The V gene lost 0 bases and the J gene lost 0 bases, with 9 bases spanning the gap. This CDR3 contains 15 residues. In nucleotides, the CDR3 is TGTGCCAGCAGCTTGGCTGTCAGGCCTAACTATGGCTACACCTTC. It specifies CASSLAVRPNYGYTF.

This clonotype was picked up one time. A single base separates this from a much larger clone, so it may be a read error. The chain is built from TRBV20-1 and TRBJ2-1; unclear D gene. Looked up from germline, CDR1 is DFQATT and CDR2 is SNEGSKA (reference sequence). The CDR3 length is 12 residues. In DNA form, the CDR3 reads TGCAGCCTCGAGCTGGATGACGATGAGCAGTTCTTC. It encodes CSLELDDDEQFF.

Comment on this clonotype: This clone may be a read error of a much larger clone one base away. The rearrangement uses TRBV27 and TRBJ2-4; the D gene is possibly TRBD2 (6 bases). The J call may be faulty, since TRBJ2-7 better matches the DNA end. The CDR3 loop spans 15 amino acids. Per the germline V gene, CDR1 is MNHEY and CDR2 is SMNVEV (reference sequence). CDR3 nucleotides: TGTGCCAGCAGTTACGGAGGGGCAGGCGCCTACGAGCAGTACTTC. This gives the protein CASSYGGAGAYEQYF.

Comments on this clonotype: Given a much more abundant clone one base away, this may be a read error. The chain recombines TRBV28 with TRBJ2-7; tentative D call: TRBD1 (5 bases). The V gene's germline CDR1 is MDHEN and CDR2 SYDVKM. This CDR3 contains 14 residues. V lost 2 bases and J 2 bases, leaving 10 bases between the germline ends. The CDR3 bases are TGTGCCAGCAGTTTAACAAGGGGAACCTACGAGCAGTACTTC. Its translation is CASSLTRGTYEQYF.

Only a few counts were recorded for this clonotype. This could be a read error, since a much larger clone is one nucleotide away. The V call is TRBV7-8, the J call TRBJ1-5; TRBD1 aligns across 10 bases. The CDR3 loop spans 15 amino acids. Looked up from germline, CDR1 is SGHVS and CDR2 is FQNEAQ. The CDR3 DNA is TGTGCCAGCAGCCCTGGGGGACAGGGGTATCAGCCCCGGCATTTT. It codes for CASSPGGQGYQPRHF.

This clonotype appeared many times. The V and J genes are TRBV27 and TRBJ2-4; D is unresolved. V was trimmed by 7 bases and J by 0 bases, leaving 7 bases between them. The CDR3 loop spans 13 amino acids. Germline V gives CDR1 MNHEY, CDR2 SMNVEV (reference sequence). DNA for the CDR3: TGTGCCAGCAACAGTCTAGCCAAAAACATTCAGTACTTC. Translation: CASNSLAKNIQYF.

This clonotype was found many times. The chain couples TRBV5-1 to TRBJ1-6, with unresolved D. This CDR3 is 15 amino acids long. The germline V and J ends were trimmed by 0 bases and 10 bases, with 14 bases remaining between them. Germline V gene lookup returns CDR1 SGHRS and CDR2 YFSETQ. The CDR3 DNA is TGCGCCAGCAGCTTGGTGGGCAATGGTGACTCACCCCTCCACTTT. Translation: CASSLVGNGDSPLHF. Based on the CDR3 plus reference TRBV5-1 and TRBJ1-6, the full variable domain is KAGVTQTPRYLIKTRGQQVTLSCSPISGHRSVSWYQQTPGQGLQFLFEYFSETQRNKGNFPGRFSGRQFSNSRSEMNVSTLELGDSALYLCASSLVGNGDSPLHFGNGTRLTVT.

A remark on this clonotype: One base away lies a much larger clone, so this may be a sequencing read error. V usage is TRBV7-9 and J usage is TRBJ1-2; D uncertain. The CDR3 covers 13 residues. The germline gives CDR1 SEHNR, CDR2 FQNEAQ (reference sequence). Trimming took 7 bases from V and 4 from J, leaving 13 bases between them. The CDR3 DNA reads TGTGCCAGCAACTCCCCGAGCGGCTATGGCTACACCTTC. Its protein product is CASNSPSGYGYTF.

There are many counts of this clonotype. The CDR3 loop is CASSPSSSQGDTF. CDR3 DNA sequence: TGTGCCAGCAGTCCATCCTCCAGCCAGGGGGACACCTTC. V usage is TRBV28 and J usage is TRBJ1-2; 7 bases fit TRBD1. Germline loops: CDR1 MDHEN, CDR2 SYDVKM. V shed 5 bases and J 12 bases; nucleotides not matched to a gene: 12. The CDR3 has 13 residues.

This chain links TRBV7-2 with TRBJ2-4; D is perhaps TRBD1 (6 bases). The tail of the sequence fits TRBJ2-7 better, so the J call may be wrong. The CDR3 has 17 amino acids. The germline CDR1 and CDR2 sequences are SGHTA and FQGNSA. This chain's CDR3 is CASSLGETGTRIYEQYF. Here the CDR3 DNA reads TGTGCCAGCAGCTTAGGGGAGACCGGGACAAGGATCTACGAGCAGTACTTC.

The J gene is TRBJ1-6, the V gene TRBV27; D not certain. CDR1 is MNHEY and CDR2 is SMNVEV in the germline V gene (reference sequence). The CDR3 runs 15 residues. V dropped 8 bases and J dropped 0 bases, with 11 bases sitting between them. Here the CDR3 DNA reads TGTGCCAGCCTCGACCAGAGCTCCTATAATTCACCCCTCCACTTT. As protein: CASLDQSSYNSPLHF.

This clonotype was counted a single time. Because it lacks the conserved phenylalanine or tryptophan at the end, this CDR3 is likely a read error. This chain uses TRBV6-1 with TRBJ2-1, with D unclear. This CDR3 is 12 amino acids long. V was shortened by 1 base and J by 10 bases, with 8 bases between the two germline ends. Germline CDR1 is MNHNS and CDR2 is SASEGT. CDR3 protein: CASSEVGREQFL. The DNA of the CDR3 is TGTGCCAGCAGTGAAGTAGGTAGGGAGCAGTTCCTC.

This chain connects TRBV20-1 to TRBJ1-2, with 8 bases fitting TRBD1. Per the germline V gene, CDR1 is DFQATT and CDR2 is SNEGSKA (reference sequence). J was trimmed by 8 bases and V by 6 bases; bases with no gene match: 5. The CDR3 consists of 11 residues. The CDR3 DNA is TGCAGTGCGGTCGGACAGGGAGGCTACACCTTC. It codes for CSAVGQGGYTF.

This clonotype turned up a few times. The J gene is TRBJ2-7, the V gene TRBV7-9; possible D gene TRBD2, 6 bases. Germline loops: CDR1 SEHNR, CDR2 FQNEAQ (reference sequence). V was shortened by 1 base and J by 7 bases, with 14 bases between the two germline ends. The CDR3 has 14 residues. The CDR3 sequence is CASSLDMGGNEQYF. CDR3 nucleotide sequence: TGTGCCAGCAGCTTAGATATGGGAGGTAATGAGCAGTACTTC.

This clonotype has at least ten counts. The chain joins TRBV27 to TRBJ2-4; a possible D gene is TRBD2 (7 bases). Germline lookup yields CDR1 MNHEY and CDR2 SMNVEV (reference sequence). The CDR3 has 11 residues. Trimming removed 6 bases at V and 9 bases at J, with 9 bases between. The CDR3 loop reads CASRRGGIQYF. The DNA for the CDR3 is TGTGCCAGCAGGAGGGGGGGCATTCAGTACTTC.

This clonotype was seen repeatedly, ten times or more. V usage is TRBV24-1 and J usage is TRBJ2-5; 7 nucleotides agree with TRBD1. CDR3 length: 14 amino acids. Unmatched junction bases numbered 4, after V lost 3 bases and J lost 4 bases. From germline, CDR1 is KGHDR and CDR2 SFDVKD. The CDR3 nucleotides read TGTGCCACCAGTGATAGGGCAGGGGGAGAGACCCAGTACTTC. It is translated as CATSDRAGGETQYF.

This clonotype has ten or more counts. This chain uses TRBV11-3 with TRBJ2-1; no clear D gene. The CDR3 extends over 14 amino acids. V lost 3 bases to trimming and J lost 0 bases, with 6 bases between them. Germline V gives CDR1 SGHNT, CDR2 YENEEA. For the CDR3, the DNA is TGTGCCAGCAGCTTCAGACACTCCTACAATGAGCAGTTCTTC. It translates to CASSFRHSYNEQFF.

This clonotype was seen repeatedly, ten times or more. The rearrangement links TRBV5-5 to TRBJ2-5; 8 bases align to TRBD1. CDR3 length: 15 residues. The V gene's germline CDR1 is SGHKS and CDR2 YYEKEE (reference sequence). V was clipped by 4 bases and J by 4 bases; unmatched bases: 9. The CDR3 DNA sequence: TGTGCCAGCAGCCCCCGCCAGGGGGCTGGAGAGACCCAGTACTTC. As protein: CASSPRQGAGETQYF.